The sample holds many counts of the clone carrying this T cell receptor beta chain. Its target is not known. The data were taken from a study of response to subunit inactivated influenza vaccine. Findings of the study overall: The study's authors posited that every seasonal influenza vaccination enlists few new T cells.

Germline CDR1 reads MGHRA; CDR2 reads YSYEKL. This CDR3 region has 15 residues. Trimming removed 1 base from V and 4 bases from J, with 13 bases in between. TCRdb independently ran MiXCR on the RT-PCR reads; one entry per CDR3 protein. The sample lists hundreds of thousands of distinct CDR3 sequences; less than 20% were seen once. The chain uses TRBV4-1 and TRBJ1-2; a weak D match, TRBD1 (5 bases). The sequence was obtained from a man between 45 and 60 years old who received an inactivated influenza vaccine. The sample consisted of PBMCs from blood, taken around 5 days after vaccination. The CDR3 loop reads CASSQAVGEGYGYTF. DNA of the CDR3: TGCGCCAGCAGCCAAGCGGTAGGGGAGGGCTATGGCTACACCTTC.